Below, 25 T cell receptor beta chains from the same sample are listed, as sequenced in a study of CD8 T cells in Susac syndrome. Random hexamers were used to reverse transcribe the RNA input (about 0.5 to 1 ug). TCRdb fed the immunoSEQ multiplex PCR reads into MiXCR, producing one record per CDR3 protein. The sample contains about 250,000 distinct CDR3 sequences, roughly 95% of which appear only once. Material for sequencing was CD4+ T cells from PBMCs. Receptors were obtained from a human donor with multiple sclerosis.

As DNA, the CDR3 is TGTGCCAGCAGCTTAGGGTGGGCCGAGGGCCAAGAGACCCAGTACTTC. Protein product: CASSLGWAEGQETQYF. The chain has TRBV7-9 and TRBJ2-5; tentative D call: TRBD2 (5 bases). V was clipped by 1 base and J by 1 base, with 13 bases between them. The CDR3 is 16 amino acids. Per the germline V gene, CDR1 is SEHNR and CDR2 is FQNEAQ (reference sequence).

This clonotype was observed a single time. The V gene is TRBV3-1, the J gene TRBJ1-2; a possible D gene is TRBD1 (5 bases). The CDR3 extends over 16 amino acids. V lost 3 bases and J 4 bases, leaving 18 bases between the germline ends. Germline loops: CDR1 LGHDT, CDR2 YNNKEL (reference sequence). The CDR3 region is CASSQPPGGASYGYTF. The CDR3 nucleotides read TGTGCCAGCAGCCAGCCCCCGGGGGGAGCGAGCTATGGCTACACCTTC.

The CDR3 DNA is TGTGCCAGCAGCTTGGTGGGACAGGTGTACGAGCAGTACGTC. Protein product: CASSLVGQVYEQYV. The V call is TRBV5-6, the J call TRBJ2-7, with 8 bases fitting TRBD1. V trimming: 0 bases; J trimming: 4 bases; junction bases outside the gene matches: 3. The CDR3 runs to 14 residues. In germline, CDR1 is SGHDT, CDR2 YYEEEE.

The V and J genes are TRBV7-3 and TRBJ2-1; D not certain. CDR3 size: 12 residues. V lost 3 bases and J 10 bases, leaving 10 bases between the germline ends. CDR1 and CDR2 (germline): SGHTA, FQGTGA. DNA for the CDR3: TGTGCCAGCAGCTTTTATGGGCAGGAGCAGTTCTTC. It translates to CASSFYGQEQFF. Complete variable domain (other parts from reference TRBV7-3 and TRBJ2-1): GAGVSQTPSNKVTEKGKYVELRCDPISGHTALYWYRQSLGQGPEFLIYFQGTGAADDSGLPNDRFFAVRPEGSVSTLKIQRTERGDSAVYLCASSFYGQEQFFGPGTRLTVL.

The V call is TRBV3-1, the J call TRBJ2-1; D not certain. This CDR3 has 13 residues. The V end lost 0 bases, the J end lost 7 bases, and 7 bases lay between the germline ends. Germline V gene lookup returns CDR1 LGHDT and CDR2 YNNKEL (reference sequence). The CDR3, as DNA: TGTGCCAGCAGCCAAGACATGCGGAATGAGCAGTTCTTC. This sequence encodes CASSQDMRNEQFF.

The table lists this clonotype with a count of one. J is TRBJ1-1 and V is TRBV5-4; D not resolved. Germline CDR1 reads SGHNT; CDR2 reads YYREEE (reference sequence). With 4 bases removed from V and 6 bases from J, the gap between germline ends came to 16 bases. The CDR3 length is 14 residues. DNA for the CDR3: TGTGCCAGCAGCCCCGGAGCGGGCAGCGCTGAAGCTTTCTTT. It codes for CASSPGAGSAEAFF.

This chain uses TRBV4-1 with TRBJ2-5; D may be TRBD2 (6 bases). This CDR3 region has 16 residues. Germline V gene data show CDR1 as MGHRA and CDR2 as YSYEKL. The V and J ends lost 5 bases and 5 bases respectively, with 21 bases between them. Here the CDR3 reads CASSTTGPFLAETQYF. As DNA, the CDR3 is TGCGCCAGCAGCACGACGGGACCCTTCCTAGCGGAGACCCAGTACTTC.

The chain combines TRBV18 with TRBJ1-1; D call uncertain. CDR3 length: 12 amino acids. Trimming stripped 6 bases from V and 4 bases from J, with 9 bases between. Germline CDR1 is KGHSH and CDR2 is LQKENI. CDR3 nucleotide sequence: TGTGCCAGCTCCCCCGAGGGCACTGAAGCTTTCTTT. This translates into CASSPEGTEAFF.

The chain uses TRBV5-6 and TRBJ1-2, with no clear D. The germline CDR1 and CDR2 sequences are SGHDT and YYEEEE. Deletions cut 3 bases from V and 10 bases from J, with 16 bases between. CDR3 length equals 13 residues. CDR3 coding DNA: TGTGCCAGCAGCTCGACCTCGCCCGGGTCCTACACCTTC. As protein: CASSSTSPGSYTF.

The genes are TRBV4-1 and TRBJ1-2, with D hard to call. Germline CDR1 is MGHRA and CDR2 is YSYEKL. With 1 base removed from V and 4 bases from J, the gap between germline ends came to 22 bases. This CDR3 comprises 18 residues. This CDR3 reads CASSQVEGVIEDGYGYTF. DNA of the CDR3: TGCGCCAGCAGCCAAGTAGAAGGAGTAATCGAGGATGGCTATGGCTACACCTTC.

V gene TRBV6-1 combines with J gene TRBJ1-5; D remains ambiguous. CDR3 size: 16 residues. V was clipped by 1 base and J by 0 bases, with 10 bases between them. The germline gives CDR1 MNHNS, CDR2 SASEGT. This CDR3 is CASSEGFRFSNQPQHF. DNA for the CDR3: TGTGCCAGCAGTGAAGGGTTTCGGTTTAGCAATCAGCCCCAGCATTTT.

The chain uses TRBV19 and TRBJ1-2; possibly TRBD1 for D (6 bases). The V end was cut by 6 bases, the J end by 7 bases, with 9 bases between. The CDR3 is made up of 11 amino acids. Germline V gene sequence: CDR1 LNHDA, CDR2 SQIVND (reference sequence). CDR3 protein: CASRQGLGYTF. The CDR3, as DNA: TGTGCCAGTAGACAGGGTCTTGGCTACACCTTC.

The CDR3, as DNA: TGTGCCAGTAGTAGCGTTGGACAGCCCGCAACTAATGAAAAACTGTTTTTT. Encoded protein: CASSSVGQPATNEKLFF. The chain carries TRBV19 and TRBJ1-4, with TRBD1 as a possible D gene (6 bases). The length of the CDR3 is 17 residues. Trimming took 4 bases from V and 0 from J, leaving 15 bases between them. Germline V gives CDR1 LNHDA, CDR2 SQIVND (reference sequence).

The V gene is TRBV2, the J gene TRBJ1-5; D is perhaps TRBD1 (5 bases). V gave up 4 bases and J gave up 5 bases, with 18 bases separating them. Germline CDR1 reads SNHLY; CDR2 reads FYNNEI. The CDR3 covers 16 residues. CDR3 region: CASSVHGPAGDQPQHF. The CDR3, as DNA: TGTGCCAGCAGTGTTCACGGCCCCGCGGGGGATCAGCCCCAGCATTTT.

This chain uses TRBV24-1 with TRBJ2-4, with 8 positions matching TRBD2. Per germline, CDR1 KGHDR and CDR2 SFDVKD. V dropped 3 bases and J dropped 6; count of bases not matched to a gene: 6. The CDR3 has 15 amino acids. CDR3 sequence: CATSDEDGRGNIQYF. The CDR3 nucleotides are TGTGCCACCAGTGATGAGGACGGGAGGGGAAACATTCAGTACTTC.

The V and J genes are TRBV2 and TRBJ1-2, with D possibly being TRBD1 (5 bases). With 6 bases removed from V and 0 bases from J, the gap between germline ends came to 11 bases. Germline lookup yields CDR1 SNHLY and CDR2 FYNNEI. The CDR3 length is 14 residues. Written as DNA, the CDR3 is TGTGCCAGCAGGGGGGATCACCCTAACTATGGCTACACCTTC. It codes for CASRGDHPNYGYTF.

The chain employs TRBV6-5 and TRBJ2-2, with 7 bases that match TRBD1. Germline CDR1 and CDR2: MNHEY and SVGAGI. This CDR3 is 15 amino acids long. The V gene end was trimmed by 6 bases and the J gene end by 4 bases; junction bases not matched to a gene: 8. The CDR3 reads CASSTTGSGTGELFF. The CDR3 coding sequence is TGTGCCAGCAGCACGACAGGGTCGGGCACCGGGGAGCTGTTTTTT.

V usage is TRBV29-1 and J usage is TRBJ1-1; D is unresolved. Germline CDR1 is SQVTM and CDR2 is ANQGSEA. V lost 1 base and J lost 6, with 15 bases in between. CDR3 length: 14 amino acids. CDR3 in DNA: TGCAGCGTTGAAGGGACTCTGATGATCGCTGAAGCTTTCTTT. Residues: CSVEGTLMIAEAFF.

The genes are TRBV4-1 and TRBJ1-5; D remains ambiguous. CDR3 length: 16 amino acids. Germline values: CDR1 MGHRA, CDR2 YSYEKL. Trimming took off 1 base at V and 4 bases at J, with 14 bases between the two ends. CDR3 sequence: CASSQGRISGNQPQHF. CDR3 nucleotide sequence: TGCGCCAGCAGCCAAGGAAGGATTAGCGGGAATCAGCCCCAGCATTTT.

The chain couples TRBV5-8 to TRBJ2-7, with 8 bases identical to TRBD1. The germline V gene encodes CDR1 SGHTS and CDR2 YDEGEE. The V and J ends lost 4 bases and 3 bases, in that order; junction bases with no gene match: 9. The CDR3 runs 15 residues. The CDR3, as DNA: TGTGCCAGCAGCACCGGCCGACAGGGGATCTACGAGCAGTACTTC. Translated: CASSTGRQGIYEQYF.

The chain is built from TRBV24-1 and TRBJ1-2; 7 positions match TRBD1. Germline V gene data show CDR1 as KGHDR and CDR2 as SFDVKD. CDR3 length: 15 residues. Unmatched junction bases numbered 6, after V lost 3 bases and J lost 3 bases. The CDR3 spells CATSDGGTEDYGYTF. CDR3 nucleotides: TGTGCCACCAGTGATGGGGGGACAGAGGACTATGGCTACACCTTC.

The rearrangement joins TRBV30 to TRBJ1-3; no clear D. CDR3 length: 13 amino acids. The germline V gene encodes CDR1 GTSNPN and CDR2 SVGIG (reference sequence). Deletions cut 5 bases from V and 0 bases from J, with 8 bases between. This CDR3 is CAWSRNSGNTIYF. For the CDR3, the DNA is TGTGCCTGGTCGCGGAACTCTGGAAACACCATATATTTT.

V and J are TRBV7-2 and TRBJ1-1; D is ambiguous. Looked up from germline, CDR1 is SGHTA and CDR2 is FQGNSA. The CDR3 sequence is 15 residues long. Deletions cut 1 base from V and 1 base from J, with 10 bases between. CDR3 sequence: CASSLERIGNTEAFF. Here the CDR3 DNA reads TGTGCCAGCAGCTTAGAGCGGATAGGGAACACTGAAGCTTTCTTT.

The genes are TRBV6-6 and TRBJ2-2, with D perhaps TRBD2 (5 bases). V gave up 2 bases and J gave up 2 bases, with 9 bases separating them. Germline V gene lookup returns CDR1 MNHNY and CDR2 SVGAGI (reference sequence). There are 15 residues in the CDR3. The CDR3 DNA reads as TGTGCCAGCAGTTACATGACGGGAAACACCGGGGAGCTGTTTTTT. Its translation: CASSYMTGNTGELFF.

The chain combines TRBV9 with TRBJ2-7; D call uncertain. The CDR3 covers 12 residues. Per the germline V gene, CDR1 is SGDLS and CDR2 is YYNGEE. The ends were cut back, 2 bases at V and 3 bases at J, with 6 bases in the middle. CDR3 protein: CASSVLHYEQYV. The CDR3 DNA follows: TGTGCCAGCAGCGTGCTACACTACGAGCAGTACGTC.